This T cell receptor beta chain was identified in a study of blood T cell repertoires in COVID-19. Study in general: Both acute and convalescent COVID-19 samples were obtained from the United States, Italy and Spain. Sample material is recorded as cDNA or gDNA derived from T cells, B-cell-depleted T cells, or PBMCs.

The cohort comprised adults aged roughly 18 to 90 years residing in 24 US areas. This CDR3 has 12 amino acids. V shed 4 bases and J 5 bases; nucleotides not matched to a gene: 3. CDR1 is SGDLS and CDR2 is YYNGEE in the germline V gene. This clone was counted between two and nine times. Clones were read by immunoSEQ multiplex PCR, and TCRdb kept only the in-frame ones, dropping some. Of approximately 180,000 clones in the sample, roughly 89% were seen once. The sample taken for sequencing was PBMCs or T cells enriched from blood (not recorded which). J is TRBJ2-7 and V is TRBV9; 7 bases align to TRBD2. The source of this sequence is a woman between 35 and 50 years old with acute COVID-19. The CDR3 sequence is CASSLGGNEQYF. For the CDR3, the DNA is TGTGCCAGCAGCTTGGGGGGGAACGAGCAGTACTTC.